This TCR beta chain was obtained from a study of blood T cell repertoires in COVID-19. On the study more broadly: Donors in the United States, Italy and Spain gave samples during acute or convalescent COVID-19.

In the study's own analysis: Estimates of nucleated cell counts were drawn from the amplification of reference gene primers. TCRdb's table, derived via immunoSEQ multiplex PCR, lists solely in-frame clones and lacks some. V and J calls and clone size are as listed in that table; D and trimming were resolved from the DNA. The sample includes approximately 40,000 clones, roughly nine tenths of them seen just once. The sample holds a few counts of this clone. The source of this sequence is a man aged 60 to 75 with acute or convalescent COVID-19. The sequenced sample consisted of peripheral blood.

In nucleotides, the CDR3 is TGTGCCAGCAGCCAAGATTCGCGGAGAGATCGGTACTTC. Residues: CASSQDSRRDRYF. V usage is TRBV3-1 (or the pseudogene TRBV3-2) and J usage is TRBJ2-7; unclear D gene. In germline, CDR1 is LGHDT, CDR2 YNNKEL (reference sequence). The CDR3 is 13 amino acids. Trimming left V 0 bases short and J 12 bases short, with 15 bases between.